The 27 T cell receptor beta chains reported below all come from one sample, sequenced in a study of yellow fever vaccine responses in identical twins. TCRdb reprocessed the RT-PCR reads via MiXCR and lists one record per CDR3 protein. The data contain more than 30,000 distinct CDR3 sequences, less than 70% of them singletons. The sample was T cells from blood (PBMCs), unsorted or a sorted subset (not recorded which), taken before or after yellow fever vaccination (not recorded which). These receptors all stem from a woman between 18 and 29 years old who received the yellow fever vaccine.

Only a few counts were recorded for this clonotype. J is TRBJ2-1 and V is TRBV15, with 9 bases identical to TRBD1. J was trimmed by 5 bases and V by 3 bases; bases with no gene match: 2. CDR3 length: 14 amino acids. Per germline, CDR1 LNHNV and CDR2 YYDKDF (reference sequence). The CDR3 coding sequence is TGTGCCACCAGCAGGGGACAGGGAAACAATGAGCAGTTCTTC. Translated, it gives CATSRGQGNNEQFF.

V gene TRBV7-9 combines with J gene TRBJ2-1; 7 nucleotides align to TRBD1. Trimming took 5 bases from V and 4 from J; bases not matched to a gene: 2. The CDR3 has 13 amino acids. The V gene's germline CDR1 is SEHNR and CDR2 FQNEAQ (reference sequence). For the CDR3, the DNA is TGTGCCAGCAGCAAGGGACAGTACAATGAGCAGTTCTTC. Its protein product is CASSKGQYNEQFF.

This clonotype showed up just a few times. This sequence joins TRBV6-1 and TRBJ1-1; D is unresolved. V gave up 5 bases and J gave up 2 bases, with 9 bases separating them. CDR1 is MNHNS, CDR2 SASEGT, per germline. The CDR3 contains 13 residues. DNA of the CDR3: TGTGCCAGCAGTACAGAAATTAACACTGAAGCTTTCTTT. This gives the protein CASSTEINTEAFF.

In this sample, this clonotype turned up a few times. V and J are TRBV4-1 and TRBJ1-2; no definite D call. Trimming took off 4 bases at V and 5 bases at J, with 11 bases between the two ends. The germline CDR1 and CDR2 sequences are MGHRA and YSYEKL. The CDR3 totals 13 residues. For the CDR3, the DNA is TGCGCCAGCAGCCGAACTAGGGATTATGGCTACACCTTC. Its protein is CASSRTRDYGYTF.

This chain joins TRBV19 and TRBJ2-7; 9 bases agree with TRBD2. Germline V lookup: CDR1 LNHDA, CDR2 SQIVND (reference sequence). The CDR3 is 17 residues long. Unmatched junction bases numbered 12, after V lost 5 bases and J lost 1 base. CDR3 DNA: TGTGCCAGTAGTCCCGGGGCAGGGCTAGCGGGATCCTACGAGCAGTACTTC. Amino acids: CASSPGAGLAGSYEQYF.

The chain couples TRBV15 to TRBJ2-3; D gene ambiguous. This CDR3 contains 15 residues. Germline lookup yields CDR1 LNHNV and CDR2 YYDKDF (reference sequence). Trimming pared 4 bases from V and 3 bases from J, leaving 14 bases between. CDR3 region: CATSIQGWETDTQYF. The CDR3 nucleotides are TGTGCCACCAGCATCCAAGGGTGGGAAACAGATACGCAGTATTTT. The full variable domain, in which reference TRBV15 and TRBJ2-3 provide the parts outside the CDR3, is DAMVIQNPRYQVTQFGKPVTLSCSQTLNHNVMYWYQQKSSQAPKLLFHYYDKDFNNEADTPDNFQSRRPNTSFCFLDIRSPGLGDTAMYLCATSIQGWETDTQYFGPGTRLTVL.

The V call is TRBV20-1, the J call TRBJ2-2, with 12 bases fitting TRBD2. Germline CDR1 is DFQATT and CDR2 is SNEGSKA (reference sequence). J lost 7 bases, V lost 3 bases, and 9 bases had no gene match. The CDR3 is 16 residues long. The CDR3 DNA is TGCAGTGCTAGCTCCACTAGCGGGGGGTTGGTCGGGGAGCTGTTTTTT. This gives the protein CSASSTSGGLVGELFF.

The CDR3 protein is CASSQPGGAYNEQFF. The CDR3 DNA reads TGTGCCAGCAGCCAACCCGGCGGGGCTTACAATGAGCAGTTCTTC. The V and J genes are TRBV4-2 and TRBJ2-1; TRBD2 might be the D (6 bases). Germline-derived CDR1 and CDR2 are LGHNA and YNFKEQ. V dropped 2 bases and J dropped 4 bases, with 12 bases sitting between them. The CDR3 runs 15 residues.

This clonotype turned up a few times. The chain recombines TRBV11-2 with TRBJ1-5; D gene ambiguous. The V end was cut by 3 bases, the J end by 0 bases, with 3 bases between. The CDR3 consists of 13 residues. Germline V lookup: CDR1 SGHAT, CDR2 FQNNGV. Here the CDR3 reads CASSFNSNQPQHF. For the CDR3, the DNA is TGTGCCAGCAGCTTTAATAGCAATCAGCCCCAGCATTTT. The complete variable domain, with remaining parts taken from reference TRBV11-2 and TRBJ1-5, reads EAGVAQSPRYKIIEKRQSVAFWCNPISGHATLYWYQQILGQGPKLLIQFQNNGVVDDSQLPKDRFSAERLKGVDSTLKIQPAKLEDSAVYLCASSFNSNQPQHFGDGTRLSIL.

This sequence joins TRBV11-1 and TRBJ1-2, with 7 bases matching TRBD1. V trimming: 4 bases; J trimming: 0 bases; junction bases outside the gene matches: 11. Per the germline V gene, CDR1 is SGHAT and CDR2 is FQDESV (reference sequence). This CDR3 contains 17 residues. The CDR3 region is CASSYTARGEANYGYTF. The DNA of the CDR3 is TGTGCCAGCAGCTATACAGCCAGGGGGGAAGCTAACTATGGCTACACCTTC. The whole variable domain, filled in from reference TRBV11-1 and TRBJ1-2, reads EAEVAQSPRYKITEKSQAVAFWCDPISGHATLYWYRQILGQGPELLVQFQDESVVDDSQLPKDRFSAERLKGVDSTLKIQPAELGDSAMYLCASSYTARGEANYGYTFGSGTRLTVV.

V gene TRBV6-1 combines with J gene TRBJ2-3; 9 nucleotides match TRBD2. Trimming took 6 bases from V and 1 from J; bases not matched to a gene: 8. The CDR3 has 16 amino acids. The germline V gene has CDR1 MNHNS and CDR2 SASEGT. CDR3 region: CASRPLAGEGTDTQYF. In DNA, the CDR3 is TGTGCCAGCAGACCGTTAGCGGGAGAGGGCACAGATACGCAGTATTTT.

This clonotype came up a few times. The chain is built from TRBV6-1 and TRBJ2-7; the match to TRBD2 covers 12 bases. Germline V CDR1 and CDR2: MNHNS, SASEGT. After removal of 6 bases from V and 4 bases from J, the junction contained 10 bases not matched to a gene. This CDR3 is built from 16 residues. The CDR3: CASSQRWTSGIYEQYF. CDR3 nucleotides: TGTGCCAGCAGCCAACGCTGGACTAGCGGGATTTACGAGCAGTACTTC.

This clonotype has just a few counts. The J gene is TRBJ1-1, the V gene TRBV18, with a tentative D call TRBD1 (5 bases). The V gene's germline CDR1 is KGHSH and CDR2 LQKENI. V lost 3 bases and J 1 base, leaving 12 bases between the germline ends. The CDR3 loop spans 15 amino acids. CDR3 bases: TGTGCCAGCTCACCCAGGAGGGGCGAGAACACTGAAGCTTTCTTT. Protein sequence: CASSPRRGENTEAFF. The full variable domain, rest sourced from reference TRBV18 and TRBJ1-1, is NAGVMQNPRHLVRRRGQEARLRCSPMKGHSHVYWYRQLPEEGLKFMVYLQKENIIDESGMPKERFSAEFPKEGPSILRIQQVVRGDSAAYFCASSPRRGENTEAFFGQGTRLTVV.

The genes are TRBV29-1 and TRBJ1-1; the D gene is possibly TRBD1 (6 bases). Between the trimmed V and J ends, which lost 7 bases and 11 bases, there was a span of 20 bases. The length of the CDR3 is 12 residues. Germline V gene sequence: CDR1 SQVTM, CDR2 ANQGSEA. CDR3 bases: TGCAGCGCTGGGACACCCCGGGTGTGTGCTTTCTTT. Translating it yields CSAGTPRVCAFF.

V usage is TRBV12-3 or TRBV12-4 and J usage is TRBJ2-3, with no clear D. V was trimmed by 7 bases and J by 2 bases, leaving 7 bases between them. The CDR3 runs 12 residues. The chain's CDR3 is CASTSLTDTQYF. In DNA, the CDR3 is TGTGCCAGCACCAGTCTCACAGATACGCAGTATTTT.

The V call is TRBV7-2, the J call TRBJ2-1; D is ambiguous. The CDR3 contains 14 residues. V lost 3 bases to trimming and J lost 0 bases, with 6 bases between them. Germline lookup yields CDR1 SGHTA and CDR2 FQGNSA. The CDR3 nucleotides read TGTGCCAGCAGCTTTGCGAGCTCCTACAATGAGCAGTTCTTC. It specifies CASSFASSYNEQFF.

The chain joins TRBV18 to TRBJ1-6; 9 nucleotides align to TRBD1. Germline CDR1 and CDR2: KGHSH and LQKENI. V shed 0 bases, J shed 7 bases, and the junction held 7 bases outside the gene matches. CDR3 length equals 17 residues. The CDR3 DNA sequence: TGTGCCAGCTCACCACCCGGACAGGGGAGTTTAAATTCACCCCTCCACTTT. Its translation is CASSPPGQGSLNSPLHF.

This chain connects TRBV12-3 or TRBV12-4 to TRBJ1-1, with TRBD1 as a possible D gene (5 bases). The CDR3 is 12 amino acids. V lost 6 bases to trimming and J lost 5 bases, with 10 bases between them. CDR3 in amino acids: CASSPGRTEAFF. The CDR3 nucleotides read TGTGCCAGCAGCCCAGGGAGGACTGAAGCTTTCTTT.

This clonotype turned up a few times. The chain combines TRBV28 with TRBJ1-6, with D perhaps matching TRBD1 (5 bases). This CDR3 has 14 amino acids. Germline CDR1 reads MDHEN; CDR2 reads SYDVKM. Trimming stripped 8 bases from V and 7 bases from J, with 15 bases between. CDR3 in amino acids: CASRRQSANSPLHF. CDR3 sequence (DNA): TGTGCCAGCCGCAGACAGTCAGCGAATTCACCCCTCCACTTT.

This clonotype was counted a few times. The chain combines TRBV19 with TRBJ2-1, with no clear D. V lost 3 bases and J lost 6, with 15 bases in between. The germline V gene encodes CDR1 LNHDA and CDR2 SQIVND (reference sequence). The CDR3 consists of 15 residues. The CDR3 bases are TGTGCCAGTAGTATTCAAGGCGGCCGGAGCAATGAGCAGTTCTTC. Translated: CASSIQGGRSNEQFF.

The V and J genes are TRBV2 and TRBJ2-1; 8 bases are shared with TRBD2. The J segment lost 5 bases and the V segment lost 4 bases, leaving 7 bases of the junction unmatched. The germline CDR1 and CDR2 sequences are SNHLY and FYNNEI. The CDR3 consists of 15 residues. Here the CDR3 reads CASSARRAGDNEQFF. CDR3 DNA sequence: TGTGCCAGCAGTGCCCGAAGAGCGGGGGACAATGAGCAGTTCTTC.

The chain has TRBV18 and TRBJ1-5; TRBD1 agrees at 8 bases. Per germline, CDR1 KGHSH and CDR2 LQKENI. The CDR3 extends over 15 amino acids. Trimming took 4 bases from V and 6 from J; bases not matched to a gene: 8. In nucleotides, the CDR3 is TGTGCCAGCTCACGAGGACAGGGTATGGGTCAGCCCCAGCATTTT. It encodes CASSRGQGMGQPQHF.

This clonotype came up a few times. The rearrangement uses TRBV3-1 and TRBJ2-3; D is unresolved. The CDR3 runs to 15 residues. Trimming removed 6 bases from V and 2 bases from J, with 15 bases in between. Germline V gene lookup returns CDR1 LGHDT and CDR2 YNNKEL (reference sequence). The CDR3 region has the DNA TGTGCCAGCAGAAGGACGCCGAAACCCACAGATACGCAGTATTTT. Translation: CASRRTPKPTDTQYF.

The CDR3 bases are TGTGCCAGCAGCACGGACAGGGCCTACGAGCAGTACTTC. This sequence encodes CASSTDRAYEQYF. J is TRBJ2-7 and V is TRBV11-2; TRBD1 matches 8 bases. V was clipped by 5 bases and J by 2 bases; unmatched bases: 2. Germline V lookup: CDR1 SGHAT, CDR2 FQNNGV. There are 13 residues in the CDR3.

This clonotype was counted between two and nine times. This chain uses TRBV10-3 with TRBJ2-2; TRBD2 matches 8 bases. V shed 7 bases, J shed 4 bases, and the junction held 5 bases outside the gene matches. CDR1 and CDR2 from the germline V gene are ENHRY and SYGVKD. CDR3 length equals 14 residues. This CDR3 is CAITGLGGTGELFF. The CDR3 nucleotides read TGTGCCATCACGGGACTAGGAGGCACCGGGGAGCTGTTTTTT.

The CDR3 DNA is TGTGCCAGCAGCATAGGTGCCGGGGAGCTGTTTTTT. Translation: CASSIGAGELFF. This chain joins TRBV11-3 and TRBJ2-2; D is ambiguous. This CDR3 region has 12 residues. Germline CDR1 is SGHNT and CDR2 is YENEEA. V gave up 5 bases and J gave up 6 bases, with 7 bases separating them.

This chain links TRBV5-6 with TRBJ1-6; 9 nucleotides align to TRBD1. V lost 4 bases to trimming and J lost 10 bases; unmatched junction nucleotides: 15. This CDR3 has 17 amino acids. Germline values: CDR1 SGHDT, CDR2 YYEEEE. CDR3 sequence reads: CASSLITTGTGSSPLHF. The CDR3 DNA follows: TGTGCCAGCAGCCTGATAACGACCGGGACAGGGTCATCACCCCTCCACTTT.